This entry lists 20 T cell receptor beta chains sequenced from one sample in a study of blood T cells in healthy people across ages. Combining a sample-barcoded 5' primer with a J-beta primer mix, a second PCR ran for about 7 to 11 cycles. A single record per CDR3 protein comes from TCRdb applying MiXCR to the 5' RACE reads. Seen here are roughly 500,000 distinct CDR3 sequences, about 26% observed once, and the top ten hold under 20%. Sequences were obtained from blood. These receptors all come from a woman between 65 and 79 years old in good health.

Only a few counts were recorded for this clonotype. The rearrangement joins TRBV4-3 to TRBJ2-1; D is tentatively TRBD1 or TRBD2 (5 bases each). The CDR3 length is 16 residues. V lost 0 bases, J lost 0 bases, and 9 bases lay in between. Germline CDR1 is LGHNA and CDR2 is YSLEER. CDR3 loop: CASSQDPGRSYNEQFF. CDR3 bases: TGCGCCAGCAGCCAAGATCCGGGACGCTCCTACAATGAGCAGTTCTTC.

A few counts support this clonotype. V is TRBV20-1 and J is TRBJ2-4, with 8 nucleotides matching TRBD2. Trimming removed 0 bases from V and 9 bases from J; junction bases left unmatched: 10. Germline CDR1 reads DFQATT; CDR2 reads SNEGSKA (reference sequence). The CDR3 length is 15 residues. The CDR3 DNA follows: TGCAGTGCTAGAGATTCGGGACGGGGGGGGAGCATTCAGTACTTC. This gives the protein CSARDSGRGGSIQYF.

The sample holds a few counts of this clonotype. The chain uses TRBV10-3 and TRBJ2-7; 9 bases fit TRBD2. The CDR3 is made up of 14 amino acids. In germline, CDR1 is ENHRY, CDR2 SYGVKD. Trimming at V came to 6 bases and at J to 2 bases, leaving 5 bases not matched to a gene. CDR3 DNA sequence: TGTGCCATCAGACCAGCGGGGGGAACCTACGAGCAGTACTTC. Protein: CAIRPAGGTYEQYF.

The chain links TRBV3-1 to TRBJ1-1, with 9 positions matching TRBD1. The CDR3 runs 14 residues. The trim removed 3 bases at V and 6 bases at J, leaving 5 bases unmatched. The germline gives CDR1 LGHDT, CDR2 YNNKEL (reference sequence). This chain's CDR3 is CASSHPGQGSEAFF. The CDR3 nucleotides are TGTGCCAGCAGCCACCCGGGACAGGGCTCTGAAGCTTTCTTT.

This clonotype was counted a few times. The V and J genes are TRBV4-2 and TRBJ2-3, with TRBD2 as a possible D gene (5 bases). The CDR3 has 17 residues. Germline V gene lookup returns CDR1 LGHNA and CDR2 YNFKEQ. Deletions cut 3 bases from V and 2 bases from J, with 18 bases between. The CDR3 reads CASSHLGKKEVTDTQYF. CDR3 nucleotides: TGTGCCAGCAGCCATTTGGGCAAGAAGGAGGTCACAGATACGCAGTATTTT.

The chain is built from TRBV29-1 and TRBJ1-4; 9 nucleotides match TRBD1. The J segment lost 5 bases and the V segment lost 6 bases, leaving 7 bases of the junction unmatched. This CDR3 is 14 amino acids long. Germline V gene lookup returns CDR1 SQVTM and CDR2 ANQGSEA. CDR3 loop: CSVVRGTGNEKLFF. CDR3 DNA sequence: TGCAGCGTGGTCCGTGGGACAGGGAATGAAAAACTGTTTTTT.

This clonotype showed up just a few times. The junction does not match germline at one end; this may be a read error. V gene TRBV12-3 or TRBV12-4 combines with J gene TRBJ2-7; 8 bases match TRBD2. The length of the CDR3 is 15 residues. The CDR3 loop reads CASSFLAGGSHEQYF. The CDR3 DNA reads as TGTGCCAGCAGTTTTCTGGCGGGGGGCTCCCACGAGCAGTACTTC.

The rearrangement joins TRBV5-1 to TRBJ1-4; TRBD1 is a possible D gene (5 bases). Germline V gene lookup returns CDR1 SGHRS and CDR2 YFSETQ. The CDR3 is 16 residues long. The ends were cut back, 0 bases at V and 6 bases at J, with 15 bases in the middle. In nucleotides, the CDR3 is TGCGCCAGCAGCTTGGCCGTCTCGGGACGCGATGAAAAACTGTTTTTT. It yields the protein CASSLAVSGRDEKLFF.

Here the CDR3 reads CASSDGLAGVSDTQYF. CDR3 sequence (DNA): TGTGCCAGCAGCGACGGACTAGCGGGAGTCTCAGATACGCAGTATTTT. The chain combines TRBV7-9 with TRBJ2-3; TRBD2 matches at 13 bases. V lost 5 bases and J lost 4; bases outside the gene matches: 6. This CDR3 has 16 residues. Germline V gene data show CDR1 as SEHNR and CDR2 as FQNEAQ (reference sequence).

Of note for this clonotype: A much larger clonotype is one base distant, so this may be a read error. The chain uses TRBV7-2 and TRBJ2-5; D is uncertain. V was cut by 3 bases and J by 7 bases, with 18 bases left in between. Germline lookup yields CDR1 SGHTA and CDR2 FQGNSA. There are 15 residues in the CDR3. The CDR3 reads CASSFKWLLGGTQYF. Here the CDR3 DNA reads TGTGCCAGCAGCTTCAAATGGCTCCTTGGCGGGACCCAGTACTTC.

The J gene is TRBJ2-5, the V gene TRBV9, with 7 bases matching TRBD1. The junction had 8 bases not matched to a gene; V was cut back by 3 bases and J by 6 bases. Germline lookup yields CDR1 SGDLS and CDR2 YYNGEE. This CDR3 has 14 residues. CDR3: CASSGGQAKKTQYF. The DNA for the CDR3 is TGTGCCAGCAGCGGTGGACAGGCAAAAAAGACCCAGTACTTC.

This clonotype turned up a few times. The V gene is TRBV20-1, the J gene TRBJ1-2; D call uncertain. The V gene lost 2 bases and the J gene lost 4 bases, with 14 bases spanning the gap. CDR3 size: 14 residues. Germline-derived CDR1 and CDR2 are DFQATT and SNEGSKA (reference sequence). The CDR3 region is CSARTSSYAYGYTF. CDR3 nucleotide sequence: TGCAGTGCTAGAACGTCGTCCTATGCCTATGGCTACACCTTC.

This clonotype was found a few times. The V and J genes are TRBV7-8 and TRBJ1-2; D remains ambiguous. CDR3 size: 14 residues. Germline lookup yields CDR1 SGHVS and CDR2 FQNEAQ. Trimming took 1 base from V and 8 from J, leaving 14 bases between them. The CDR3 region is CASSLGATESGYTF. The CDR3 DNA is TGTGCCAGCAGCTTAGGGGCTACAGAGTCCGGCTACACCTTC.

V and J are TRBV7-2 and TRBJ1-2, with D maybe TRBD1 (5 bases). Germline CDR1 reads SGHTA; CDR2 reads FQGNSA. V was cut by 0 bases and J by 3 bases, with 11 bases left in between. This CDR3 region has 15 residues. CDR3 region: CASSLAIQGDYGYTF. The CDR3 bases are TGTGCCAGCAGCTTAGCAATCCAGGGAGACTATGGCTACACCTTC.

This clonotype was seen more than once but under ten times. As DNA, the CDR3 is TGCGCCAGCAGCTTGTACGGGCAAGAAGAGACCCAGTACTTC. Protein product: CASSLYGQEETQYF. The chain is built from TRBV5-1 and TRBJ2-5; D call uncertain. Germline CDR1 is SGHRS and CDR2 is YFSETQ. V lost 1 base and J lost 3, with 10 bases in between. CDR3 length: 14 amino acids.

This clonotype was detected a few times. The rearrangement joins TRBV5-5 to TRBJ1-2; 7 bases are shared with TRBD1. The V gene's germline CDR1 is SGHKS and CDR2 YYEKEE (reference sequence). The CDR3 extends over 14 amino acids. Trimming took 3 bases from V and 7 from J; bases not matched to a gene: 9. The CDR3 DNA sequence: TGTGCCAGCAGCTCAACCACAGGGGATAGTGGCTACACCTTC. Protein: CASSSTTGDSGYTF.

The chain links TRBV20-1 to TRBJ2-7; the D gene could be TRBD1 or TRBD2 (5 bases each). CDR1 is DFQATT and CDR2 is SNEGSKA in the germline V gene (reference sequence). This CDR3 is 15 amino acids long. V dropped 0 bases and J dropped 5 bases, with 17 bases sitting between them. CDR3 residues: CSARDPQGPGDEQYF. DNA of the CDR3: TGCAGTGCTAGAGATCCCCAGGGTCCCGGGGACGAGCAGTACTTC.

The chain couples TRBV6-2 or TRBV6-3 to TRBJ2-7; 11 nucleotides line up with TRBD1. The V segment lost 3 bases and the J segment 2 bases; nucleotides outside the gene matches: 9. The CDR3 is made up of 17 amino acids. Germline CDR1 is MNHEY and CDR2 is SVGEGT. As DNA, the CDR3 is TGTGCCAGCAGTTATCCCGGGACAGGGGGGATGACCTACGAGCAGTACTTC. Its protein is CASSYPGTGGMTYEQYF.

The rearrangement uses TRBV20-1 and TRBJ1-2; D is perhaps TRBD1 (5 bases). Trimming shortened V by 3 bases and J by 3 bases, and 23 bases separated the two germline ends. CDR1 and CDR2 from the germline V gene are DFQATT and SNEGSKA (reference sequence). The CDR3 length is 17 residues. For the CDR3, the DNA is TGCAGTGCTAGTACACGATCTGCAGCGGACACATACTATGGCTACACCTTC. Protein: CSASTRSAADTYYGYTF.

The rearrangement links TRBV15 to TRBJ2-3; D uncertain. CDR1 and CDR2 from the germline V gene are LNHNV and YYDKDF (reference sequence). The CDR3 runs 12 residues. The ends were cut back, 2 bases at V and 4 bases at J, with 4 bases in the middle. The DNA for the CDR3 is TGTGCCACCAGCAGACAGTCAGATACGCAGTATTTT. Translating it yields CATSRQSDTQYF.